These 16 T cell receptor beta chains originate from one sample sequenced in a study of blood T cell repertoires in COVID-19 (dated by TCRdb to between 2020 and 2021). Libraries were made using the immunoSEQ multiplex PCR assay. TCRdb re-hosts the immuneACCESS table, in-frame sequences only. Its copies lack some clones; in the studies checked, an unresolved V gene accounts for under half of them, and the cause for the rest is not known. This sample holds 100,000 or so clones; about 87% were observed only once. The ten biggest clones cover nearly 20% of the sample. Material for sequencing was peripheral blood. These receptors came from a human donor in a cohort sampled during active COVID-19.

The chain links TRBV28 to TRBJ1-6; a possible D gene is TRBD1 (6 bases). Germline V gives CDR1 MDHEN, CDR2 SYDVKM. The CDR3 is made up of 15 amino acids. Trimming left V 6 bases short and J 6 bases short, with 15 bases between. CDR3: CASRDRLMFNSPLHF. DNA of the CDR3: TGTGCCAGCAGAGACAGGCTTATGTTTAATTCACCCCTCCACTTT.

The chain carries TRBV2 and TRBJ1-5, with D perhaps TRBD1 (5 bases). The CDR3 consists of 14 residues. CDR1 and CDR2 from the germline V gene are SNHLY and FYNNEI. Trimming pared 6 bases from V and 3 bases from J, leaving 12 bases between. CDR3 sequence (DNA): TGTGCCAGCAGCCGCAGGGCCTCCAATCAGCCCCAGCATTTT. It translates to CASSRRASNQPQHF.

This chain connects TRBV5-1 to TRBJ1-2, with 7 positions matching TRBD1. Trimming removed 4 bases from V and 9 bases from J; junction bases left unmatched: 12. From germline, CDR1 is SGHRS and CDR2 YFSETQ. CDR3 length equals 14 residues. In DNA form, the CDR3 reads TGCGCCAGCAGCCTGGATGGGACAGCCGTCAGCTACACCTTC. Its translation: CASSLDGTAVSYTF. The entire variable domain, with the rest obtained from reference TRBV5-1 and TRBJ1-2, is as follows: KAGVTQTPRYLIKTRGQQVTLSCSPISGHRSVSWYQQTPGQGLQFLFEYFSETQRNKGNFPGRFSGRQFSNSRSEMNVSTLELGDSALYLCASSLDGTAVSYTFGSGTRLTVV.

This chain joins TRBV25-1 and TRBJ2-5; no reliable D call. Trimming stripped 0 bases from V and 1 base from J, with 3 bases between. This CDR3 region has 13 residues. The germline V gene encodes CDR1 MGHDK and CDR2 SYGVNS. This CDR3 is CASSEYSQETQYF. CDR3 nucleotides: TGTGCCAGCAGTGAATACAGCCAAGAGACCCAGTACTTC.

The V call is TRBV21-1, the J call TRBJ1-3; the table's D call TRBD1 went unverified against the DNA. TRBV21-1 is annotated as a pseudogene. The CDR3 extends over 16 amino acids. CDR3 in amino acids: CAPPGTGLFSGNTIYF. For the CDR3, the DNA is TGTGCCCCCCCGGGGACAGGGCTTTTCTCTGGAAACACCATATATTTT.

As DNA, the CDR3 is TGTGCCAGCAGTCCTGGACTAGCACAACGCGGAGAGACCCAGTACTTC. It encodes CASSPGLAQRGETQYF. The chain is built from TRBV6-6 and TRBJ2-5; TRBD2 matches at 8 bases. V trimming: 5 bases; J trimming: 4 bases; junction bases outside the gene matches: 12. In germline, CDR1 is MNHNY, CDR2 SVGAGI (reference sequence). The CDR3 is 16 residues long.

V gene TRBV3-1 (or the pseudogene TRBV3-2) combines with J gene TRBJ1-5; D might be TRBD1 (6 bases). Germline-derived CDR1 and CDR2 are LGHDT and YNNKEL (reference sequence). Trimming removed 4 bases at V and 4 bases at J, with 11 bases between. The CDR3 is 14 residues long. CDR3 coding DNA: TGTGCCAGCAGCCCCTCAGGGGAAAATCAGCCCCAGCATTTT. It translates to CASSPSGENQPQHF.

CDR3 sequence: CATSDLWQQETQYF. The CDR3 coding sequence is TGTGCCACCAGTGATTTGTGGCAGCAAGAGACCCAGTACTTC. The chain combines TRBV24-1 with TRBJ2-5; no reliable D call. V was shortened by 0 bases and J by 2 bases, with 6 bases between the two germline ends. CDR3 length: 14 residues. From germline, CDR1 is KGHDR and CDR2 SFDVKD.

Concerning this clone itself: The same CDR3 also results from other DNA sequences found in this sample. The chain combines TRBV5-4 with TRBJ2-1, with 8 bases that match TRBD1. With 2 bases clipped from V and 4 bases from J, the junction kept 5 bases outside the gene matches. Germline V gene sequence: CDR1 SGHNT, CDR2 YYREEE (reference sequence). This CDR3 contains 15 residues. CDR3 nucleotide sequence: TGTGCCAGCAGCTTAGGGACAGGAGGATACAATGAGCAGTTCTTC. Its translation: CASSLGTGGYNEQFF.

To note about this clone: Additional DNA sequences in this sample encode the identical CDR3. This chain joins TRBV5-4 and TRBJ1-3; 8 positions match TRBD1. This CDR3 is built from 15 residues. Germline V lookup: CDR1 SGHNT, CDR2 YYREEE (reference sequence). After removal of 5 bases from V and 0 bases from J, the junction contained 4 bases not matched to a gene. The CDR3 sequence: CASSRDRGSGNTIYF. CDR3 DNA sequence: TGTGCCAGCAGTCGCGACAGGGGCTCTGGAAACACCATATATTTT.

CDR3 sequence (DNA): TGTGCCAGCAGCGCCGGGACAGGGAGCTCCTACGAGCAGTACTTC. Its translation: CASSAGTGSSYEQYF. The rearrangement links TRBV9 to TRBJ2-7; TRBD1 matches at 9 bases. The CDR3 contains 15 residues. The germline CDR1 and CDR2 sequences are SGDLS and YYNGEE. Trimming took 3 bases from V and 0 from J; bases not matched to a gene: 4.

The CDR3 DNA follows: TGTGCCAGCAGCGGCGGTTACCAATCCGAGCAGTACTTC. This translates into CASSGGYQSEQYF. The chain is built from TRBV9 and TRBJ2-7, with unresolved D. V lost 3 bases to trimming and J lost 6 bases, with 13 bases between them. Per germline, CDR1 SGDLS and CDR2 YYNGEE. CDR3 length: 13 residues.

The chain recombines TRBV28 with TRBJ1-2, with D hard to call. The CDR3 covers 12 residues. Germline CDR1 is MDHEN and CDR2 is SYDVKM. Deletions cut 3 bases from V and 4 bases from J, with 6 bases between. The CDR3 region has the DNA TGTGCCAGCAGTTTCCTTCTCTATGGCTACACCTTC. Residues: CASSFLLYGYTF.

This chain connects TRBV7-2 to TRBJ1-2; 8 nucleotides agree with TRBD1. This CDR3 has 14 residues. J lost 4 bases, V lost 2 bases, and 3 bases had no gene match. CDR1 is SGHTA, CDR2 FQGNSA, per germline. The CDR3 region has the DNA TGTGCCAGCAGCTTAAACAGGGGGATCTATGGCTACACCTTC. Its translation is CASSLNRGIYGYTF.

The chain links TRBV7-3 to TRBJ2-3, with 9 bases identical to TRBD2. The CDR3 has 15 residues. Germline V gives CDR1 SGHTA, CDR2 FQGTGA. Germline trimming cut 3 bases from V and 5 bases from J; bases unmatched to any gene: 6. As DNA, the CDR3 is TGTGCCAGCAGCTTTGCGGGAGGGCCGGGAGATACGCAGTATTTT. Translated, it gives CASSFAGGPGDTQYF.

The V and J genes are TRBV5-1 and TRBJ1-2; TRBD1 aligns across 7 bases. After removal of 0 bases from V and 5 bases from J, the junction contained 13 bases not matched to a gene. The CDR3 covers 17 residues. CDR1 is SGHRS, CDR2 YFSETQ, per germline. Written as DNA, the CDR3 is TGCGCCAGCAGCTTGGAATTTGGGGGGACAGCCCTATATGGCTACACCTTC. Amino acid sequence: CASSLEFGGTALYGYTF.